A selection of T cell receptor beta chains follows, all from one sample in a study of regulatory T cells in long-lasting Graves disease. TCRdb independently ran MiXCR on the multiplex PCR reads; one entry per CDR3 protein. The table has around 430,000 distinct CDR3 sequences, around a fifth seen once. The sample was peripheral blood mononuclear cells (PBMCs), taken when the disease was refractory, from a patient treated with antithyroid drugs. Receptors originate from a female donor with Graves disease. CDR3s include the opening cysteine and the closing phenylalanine or tryptophan.

J gene | V gene | CDR3 protein
TRBJ2-7 | TRBV5-1 | CASSLGAGDEQYF
TRBJ2-7 | TRBV7-9 | CASSDGDRSYEQYF
TRBJ2-5 | TRBV18 | CASSPPGSVLQETQYF
TRBJ2-7 | TRBV10-3 | CAISDPTGYEQYF
TRBJ1-1 | TRBV7-9 | CASTGDKSNTEAFF
TRBJ2-5 | TRBV27 | CASSLSTGLQETQYF
TRBJ1-5 | TRBV28 | CASSKAGWNNQPQHF
TRBJ1-5 | TRBV2 | CASRLGGENQPQHF
TRBJ2-7 | TRBV20-1 | CSARVRGALLKQYF
TRBJ2-2 | TRBV29-1 | CSAGGGSGELFF
TRBJ2-1 | TRBV27 | CASSSYFQGEQFF
TRBJ1-1 | TRBV5-1 | CASSLRDVGTEAFF
TRBJ1-1 | TRBV20-1 | CSAIPALRETEAFF
TRBJ2-7 | TRBV20-1 | CSAQGPGFEQYF
TRBJ2-5 | TRBV7-2 | CASSFNGLGKTQYF
TRBJ1-1 | TRBV7-9 | CASSLGSSEAFF
TRBJ2-1 | TRBV6-2/TRBV6-3 | CASSYSSGRLGEQFF
TRBJ1-3 | TRBV19 | CASSTRLSGNTIYF
TRBJ1-6 | TRBV13 | CASSLDLRGGNSPLHF
TRBJ1-4 | TRBV6-1 | CASRTELEKLFF
TRBJ2-2 | TRBV6-2/TRBV6-3 | CASSYWIGGRDTGELFF
TRBJ1-5 | TRBV10-3 | CAISESTRGQPQHF
TRBJ2-2 | TRBV7-9 | CASSSPDSALLNTGELFF
TRBJ2-2 | TRBV6-4 | CASSYSIDTITGELFF
TRBJ2-2 | TRBV5-1 | CASTRPELLFF
TRBJ1-2 | TRBV7-3 | CASSPQTGLFYGYTF
TRBJ1-1 | TRBV27 | CASSLVEGRNTEAFF
TRBJ2-1 | TRBV12-3/TRBV12-4 | CASSLLGGDEQFF
TRBJ2-7 | TRBV6-2/TRBV6-3 | CASSYSGDGSYEQYF
TRBJ1-4 | TRBV12-3/TRBV12-4 | CASSPGLQKLFF
TRBJ2-7 | TRBV5-1 | CASSLVTGLAGASSYEQYF
TRBJ1-1 | TRBV6-1 | CASRQGQLNTEAFF
TRBJ2-7 | TRBV29-1 | CSVHLRAGTDEQYF
TRBJ1-5 | TRBV29-1 | CSAGQPGRPQHF
TRBJ1-3 | TRBV6-2/TRBV6-3 | CASWQGGADWAGNTIYF
TRBJ2-7 | TRBV18 | CASSPQASGEDEQYF
TRBJ1-2 | TRBV9 | CASSVGQATYGYTF
TRBJ2-2 | TRBV19 | CASSRPPPGPYTGELFF
TRBJ2-2 | TRBV7-9 | CASSSAGTSSGELFF
TRBJ2-7 | TRBV7-2 | CASSFGINEQYF
TRBJ1-1 | TRBV12-3/TRBV12-4 | CASSLSPGINTEAFF
TRBJ1-2 | TRBV27 | CASSLEGRGYTF
TRBJ2-7 | TRBV5-4 | CASSLSGSMAYEQYF
TRBJ1-1 | TRBV20-1 | CSAGQGVDTEAFF
TRBJ2-5 | TRBV7-8 | CASSYGREETQYF
TRBJ2-5 | TRBV11-2 | CASSLWGPGTQETQYF
TRBJ1-1 | TRBV6-1 | CASSEEPGRGTFF
TRBJ1-2 | TRBV7-9 | CASSLDVAAYGYTF
TRBJ2-7 | TRBV28 | CASSLLGRPVEQYF